These 9 T cell receptor beta chains were sequenced from one sample in a study of control samples from healthy donors and cancer patients. TCRdb keeps only in-frame clones here, not all; method: immunoSEQ multiplex PCR. The data show roughly 170,000 clones, roughly 93% seen once. Sequencing input: blood. Receptors originate from a woman aged 55-70 years in good health.

This chain connects TRBV5-1 to TRBJ1-1; D might be TRBD1 (6 bases). Germline CDR1 is SGHRS and CDR2 is YFSETQ. Trimming shortened V by 0 bases and J by 3 bases, and 9 bases separated the two germline ends. The CDR3 runs 14 residues. The CDR3 sequence is CASSLAEGDTEAFF. The CDR3 DNA follows: TGCGCCAGCAGCTTGGCGGAGGGGGACACTGAAGCTTTCTTT.

J is TRBJ1-5 and V is TRBV19, with TRBD1 as a possible D gene (5 bases). Germline V gene lookup returns CDR1 LNHDA and CDR2 SQIVND (reference sequence). The CDR3 consists of 13 residues. The ends were cut back, 9 bases at V and 4 bases at J, with 13 bases in the middle. CDR3 sequence reads: CASRDSGNQPQHF. Written as DNA, the CDR3 is TGTGCCAGCCGGGACTCCGGAAATCAGCCCCAGCATTTT.

This chain uses TRBV24-1 with TRBJ2-2, with D unclear. V lost 2 bases and J 6 bases, leaving 9 bases between the germline ends. Looked up from germline, CDR1 is KGHDR and CDR2 is SFDVKD. The CDR3 loop spans 14 amino acids. The CDR3 is CATSDSLWAGELFF. CDR3 nucleotides: TGTGCCACCAGTGATTCTTTGTGGGCCGGGGAGCTGTTTTTT.

This chain links TRBV9 with TRBJ1-2; D unclear. This CDR3 is built from 12 residues. Looked up from germline, CDR1 is SGDLS and CDR2 is YYNGEE. V was shortened by 3 bases and J by 2 bases, with 5 bases between the two germline ends. The CDR3 DNA is TGTGCCAGCAGCGCGGACAACTATGGCTACACCTTC. This codes for CASSADNYGYTF.

The chain couples TRBV6-2 or TRBV6-3 to TRBJ2-6; 8 bases are a match to TRBD1. J was trimmed by 2 bases and V by 0 bases; bases with no gene match: 9. CDR3 length: 19 amino acids. The germline CDR1 and CDR2 sequences are MNHEY and SVGEGT. CDR3 sequence (DNA): TGTGCCAGCAGTTACTCGACAGGGGACCCTCGAGCTGGGGCCAACGTCCTGACTTTC. Translating gives CASSYSTGDPRAGANVLTF.

This chain joins TRBV19 and TRBJ1-2; weak D call: TRBD1 (5 bases). The V end was cut by 6 bases, the J end by 3 bases, with 14 bases between. This CDR3 comprises 14 residues. CDR1 LNHDA and CDR2 SQIVND come from the germline V gene (reference sequence). This CDR3 is CASSLTGTDYGYTF. The CDR3 DNA sequence: TGTGCCAGTAGCTTAACCGGGACTGACTATGGCTACACCTTC.

Here the CDR3 reads CASKMGAIYSNQPQHF. The CDR3 DNA follows: TGTGCCAGCAAGATGGGTGCGATTTATAGCAATCAGCCCCAGCATTTT. The chain employs TRBV2 and TRBJ1-5; D unclear. The V end lost 7 bases, the J end lost 0 bases, and 16 bases lay between the germline ends. The length of the CDR3 is 16 residues. CDR1 SNHLY and CDR2 FYNNEI come from the germline V gene.

The chain carries TRBV6-6 and TRBJ2-7; 7 bases line up with TRBD1. The ends lost 6 bases at V and 7 bases at J; junction bases unmatched: 6. This CDR3 contains 12 residues. The germline gives CDR1 MNHNY, CDR2 SVGAGI (reference sequence). The CDR3 region has the DNA TGTGCCAGCAGCAATTACAGGGGTGAGCAGTACTTC. It codes for CASSNYRGEQYF.

This chain uses TRBV24-1 with TRBJ1-2; D uncertain. This CDR3 is built from 12 residues. Germline CDR1 and CDR2: KGHDR and SFDVKD. Trimming stripped 4 bases from V and 5 bases from J, with 7 bases between. The CDR3 reads CATSDSEYGYTF. The CDR3 DNA reads as TGTGCCACCAGTGACTCGGAGTATGGCTACACCTTC.